This passage covers 4 T cell receptor beta chains from one sample sequenced in a study of blood T cell repertoires in COVID-19. Sequenced by immunoSEQ multiplex PCR; TCRdb stores in-frame clones only, minus some. The sample records roughly 130,000 clones, around 83% being singletons. The sequencing sample was made of PBMCs or T cells enriched from blood (not recorded which). These receptors were obtained from a man between 50 and 59 years old who had recovered from COVID-19.

The CDR3 nucleotides are TGTGCCAGCAGTCCATTGACAGCAACTAATGAAAAACTGTTTTTT. It yields the protein CASSPLTATNEKLFF. The rearrangement uses TRBV27 and TRBJ1-4, with D perhaps TRBD1 (5 bases). Trimming stripped 5 bases from V and 0 bases from J, with 10 bases between. The V gene's germline CDR1 is MNHEY and CDR2 SMNVEV (reference sequence). The CDR3 consists of 15 residues. The full variable domain, with the rest looked up from reference TRBV27 and TRBJ1-4, is EAQVTQNPRYLITVTGKKLTVTCSQNMNHEYMSWYRQDPGLGLRQIYYSMNVEVTDKGDVPEGYKVSRKEKRNFPLILESPSPNQTSLYFCASSPLTATNEKLFFGSGTQLSVL.

This chain links TRBV5-1 with TRBJ2-2; 7 bases are a match to TRBD2. Germline V lookup: CDR1 SGHRS, CDR2 YFSETQ. V shed 0 bases, J shed 1 base, and the junction held 0 bases outside the gene matches. The CDR3 runs to 15 residues. The CDR3 DNA sequence: TGCGCCAGCAGCTTGGCGGGGGGGAACACCGGGGAGCTGTTTTTT. Protein sequence: CASSLAGGNTGELFF. The full variable domain, in which reference TRBV5-1 and TRBJ2-2 provide the parts outside the CDR3, is KAGVTQTPRYLIKTRGQQVTLSCSPISGHRSVSWYQQTPGQGLQFLFEYFSETQRNKGNFPGRFSGRQFSNSRSEMNVSTLELGDSALYLCASSLAGGNTGELFFGEGSRLTVL.

The rearrangement joins TRBV24-1 to TRBJ1-5; D is unresolved. Trimming cost V 3 bases and J 2 bases, with 4 bases left between them. Per germline, CDR1 KGHDR and CDR2 SFDVKD. This CDR3 comprises 13 residues. As DNA, the CDR3 is TGTGCCACCAGTGATGGAGGCAATCAGCCCCAGCATTTT. It encodes CATSDGGNQPQHF.

The V call is TRBV5-1, the J call TRBJ1-2, with TRBD1 matching 8 bases. This CDR3 region has 16 residues. CDR1 is SGHRS and CDR2 is YFSETQ in the germline V gene. V was clipped by 4 bases and J by 4 bases; unmatched bases: 12. The CDR3 DNA sequence: TGCGCCAGCAGCCTTATAGCAGGGGGCGCGGGCTATGGCTACACCTTC. It is translated as CASSLIAGGAGYGYTF.